The clone carrying this T cell receptor (beta chain) was seen a handful of times. Via MiXCR, TCRdb re-called the RT-PCR reads, giving one row per CDR3 protein. The sample gives approximately 520,000 distinct CDR3 sequences, about 15% of which show up once; less than 4% is in the top ten. This entry comes from a study of response to subunit inactivated influenza vaccine. Germline CDR1 MGHRA, CDR2 YSYEKL. This CDR3 has 14 amino acids. The V end was cut by 3 bases, the J end by 14 bases, with 22 bases between. The sequence derives from a man aged 45 to 75 who received an inactivated influenza vaccine. The genes are TRBV4-1 and TRBJ1-2; tentatively, D is TRBD1 (5 bases). Sequencing used CD4+ T cells sorted from PBMCs, obtained less than 25 months after vaccination. This chain's CDR3 is CASSQWETDPVGTF. In DNA, the CDR3 is TGCGCCAGCAGCCAGTGGGAGACAGATCCGGTTGGGACCTTC.